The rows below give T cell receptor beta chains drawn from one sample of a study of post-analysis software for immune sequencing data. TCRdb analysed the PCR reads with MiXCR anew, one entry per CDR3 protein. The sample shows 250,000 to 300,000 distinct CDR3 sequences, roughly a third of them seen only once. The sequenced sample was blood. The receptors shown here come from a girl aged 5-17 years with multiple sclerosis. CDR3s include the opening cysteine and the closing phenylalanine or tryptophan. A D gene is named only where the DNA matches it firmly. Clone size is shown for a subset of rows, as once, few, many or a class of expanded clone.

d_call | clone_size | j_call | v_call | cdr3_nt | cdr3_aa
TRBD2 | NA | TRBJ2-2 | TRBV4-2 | TGTGCCAGCAGCCTGTTGAGCGGGAGGAACACCGGGGAGCTGTTTTTT | CASSLLSGRNTGELFF
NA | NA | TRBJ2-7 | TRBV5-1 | TGCGCCAGCAGCTTAACTGGGGCCGCCAACTACGAGCAGTACTTC | CASSLTGAANYEQYF
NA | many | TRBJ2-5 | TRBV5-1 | TGCGCCAGCAGCTGGAGGGACAGTTCCCAAGAGACCCAGTACTTC | CASSWRDSSQETQYF
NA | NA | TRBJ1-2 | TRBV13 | TGTGCCAGCAGTTGGGGATTAGGCTACACCTTC | CASSWGLGYTF
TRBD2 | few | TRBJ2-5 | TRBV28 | TGTGCCAGCAGTTTTTCTCCTCGACTAGCGGGGGGGCCCCCGGAGACCCAGTACTTC | CASSFSPRLAGGPPETQYF
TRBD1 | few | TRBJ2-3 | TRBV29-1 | TGCAGCGTTGAAGATCGAGGGGGCCCCACAGATACGCAGTATTTT | CSVEDRGGPTDTQYF
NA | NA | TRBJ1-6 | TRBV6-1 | TGTGCCAGCAGTGCCGACGGCGGAGGCAATTCACCCCTCCACTTT | CASSADGGGNSPLHF
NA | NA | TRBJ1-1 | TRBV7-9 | TGTGCCAGCAGCCCGGGGGGACGGGTGAACACTGAAGCTTTCTTT | CASSPGGRVNTEAFF
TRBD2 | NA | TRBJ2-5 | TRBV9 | TGTGCCAGCAGCCTAGGGACTAGCGGGGTTCAAGAGACCCAGTACTTC | CASSLGTSGVQETQYF
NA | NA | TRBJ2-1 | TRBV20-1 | TGCAGTGCTAGATCGCGGGATGCCTACAATGAGCAGTTCTTC | CSARSRDAYNEQFF
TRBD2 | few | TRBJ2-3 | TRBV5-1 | TGCGCCAGCAGCTTGGGGGCTAGCGGGGGAAGTACGCAGTATTTT | CASSLGASGGSTQYF
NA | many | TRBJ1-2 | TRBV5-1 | TGCGCCAGCAGCTTGGAGGGGGACTTTAACTATGGCTACACCTTC | CASSLEGDFNYGYTF
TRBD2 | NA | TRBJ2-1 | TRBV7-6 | TGTGCCAGCAGCTTAGTGGGGGGGTCAAAATACAATGAGCAGTTCTTC | CASSLVGGSKYNEQFF
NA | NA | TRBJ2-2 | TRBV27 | TGTGCCAGCAGTGGCGGGGTCGGGGAGCTGTTTTTT | CASSGGVGELFF
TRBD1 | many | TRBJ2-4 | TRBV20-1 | TGCAGTGCTCAGGGACAGGGGGCTGTCAAAAACATTCAGTACTTC | CSAQGQGAVKNIQYF
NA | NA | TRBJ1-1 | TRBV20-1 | TGCAGTGCTAAACCCCCGAACACTGAAGCTTTCTTT | CSAKPPNTEAFF
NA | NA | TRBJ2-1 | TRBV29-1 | TGCAGCGCCCCGACAGGACAGTGGAGCTCCTACAATGAGCAGTTCTTC | CSAPTGQWSSYNEQFF
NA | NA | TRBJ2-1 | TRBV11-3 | TGTGCCAGCAGCTTAGGACGGGGCCTCAGCCCTAATGAGCAGTTCTTC | CASSLGRGLSPNEQFF
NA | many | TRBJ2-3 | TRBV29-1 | TGCAGCGTTGGAGCGGCTACGCAGTATTTT | CSVGAATQYF
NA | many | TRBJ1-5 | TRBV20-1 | TGCAGTGCTAGACTCGAGGCCTCGACCCAGCATTTT | CSARLEASTQHF
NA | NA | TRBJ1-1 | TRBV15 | TGTGCCACCAGCAGAGATCTCTCGGGCAGGGAAGGTAGGGAAGCTTTCTTT | CATSRDLSGREGREAFF
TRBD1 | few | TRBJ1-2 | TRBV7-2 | TGTGCCAGCAGTACGACAGGGTCGAGGAATGGCTACACCTTC | CASSTTGSRNGYTF
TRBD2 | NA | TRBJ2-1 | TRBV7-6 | TGTACCAGCAGCTCTAGCGGAACCTACAATGAGCAGTTCTTC | CTSSSSGTYNEQFF
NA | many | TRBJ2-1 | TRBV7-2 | TGTGCCAGCAGCTTAGATGGATCCATTCTCAATGAGCAGTTCTTC | CASSLDGSILNEQFF
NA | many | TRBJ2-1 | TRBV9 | TGTGCCAGCAGCCCCCAGGGCAATGAGCAGTTCTTC | CASSPQGNEQFF
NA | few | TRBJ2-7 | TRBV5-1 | TGCGCCAGCAGCGGGGCCCGCGAAACCTCCTACAATGAGCAGTACTTC | CASSGARETSYNEQYF
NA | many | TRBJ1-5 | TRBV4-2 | TGTGCCAGCAGCCAAGATTGGCAGGGATCGGGACAGCCCCAGCATTTT | CASSQDWQGSGQPQHF
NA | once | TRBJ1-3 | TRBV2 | TGTGCCGCCGGGGGGGGGTCCGGCGGTAACACCATATATTTT | CAAGGGSGGNTIYF
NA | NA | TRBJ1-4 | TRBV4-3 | TGCGCCAGCAGCCAAAACAGGGTGGGAGGTGAAAAACTGTTTTTT | CASSQNRVGGEKLFF
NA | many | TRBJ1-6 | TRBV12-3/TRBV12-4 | TGTGCCAGCAGTTTCCAGGGCACCCCCCTCCACTTT | CASSFQGTPLHF
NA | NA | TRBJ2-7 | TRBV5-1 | TGCGCCAGCAGCTGGGAAGGGCAGAAGAGCTCCTACGAGCAGTACTTC | CASSWEGQKSSYEQYF
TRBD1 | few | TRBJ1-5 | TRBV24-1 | TGTGCCACCAGTGATGCGACAGGGGGCGTGGAGCCCCAGCATTTT | CATSDATGGVEPQHF
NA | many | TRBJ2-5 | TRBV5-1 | TGCGCCAGCAGCTTGAAAGAGACCCAGTACTTC | CASSLKETQYF
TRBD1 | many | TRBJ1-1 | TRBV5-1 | TGCGCCAGCAGCCTGGGACAGGGGCTAGCCCCAGGTTTCTTT | CASSLGQGLAPGFF
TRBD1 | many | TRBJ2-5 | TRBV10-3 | TGTGCCATCAGTGAGTCCACCCTGCCGGGACAGGGAAGAGAGACCCAGTACTTC | CAISESTLPGQGRETQYF
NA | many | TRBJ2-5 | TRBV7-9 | TGTGCCAGCAGCTTAGAGCTGCGGTTCCAAGAGACCCAGTACTTC | CASSLELRFQETQYF
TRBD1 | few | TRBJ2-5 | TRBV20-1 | TGCAGTGCTAGAGATTCCGGGACAGGGTTGGGGACCCAGTACTTC | CSARDSGTGLGTQYF
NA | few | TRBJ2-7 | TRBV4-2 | TGTGCCAGCAGCAGGACCCCCTACGAGCAGTACTTC | CASSRTPYEQYF
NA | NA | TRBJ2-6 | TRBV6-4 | TGTGCCAGCACCAGTGCCCCCGGGACTGGGGCCAACGTCCTGACTTTC | CASTSAPGTGANVLTF
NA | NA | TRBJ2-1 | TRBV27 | TGTGCCAGCAGTTTGTTTCAGGGTAGTTACAATGAGCAGTTCTTC | CASSLFQGSYNEQFF
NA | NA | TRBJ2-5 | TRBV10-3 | TGTGCCATCGCGGCGGTACAAGAGACCCAGTACTTC | CAIAAVQETQYF
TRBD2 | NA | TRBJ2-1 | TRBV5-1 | TGCGCCAGCGGGACTAGTTGGGTAGGGACGAATGAGCAGTTCTTC | CASGTSWVGTNEQFF
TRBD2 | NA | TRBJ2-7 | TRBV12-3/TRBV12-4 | TGTGCCAGCAGCCGCGGACTAGCCCAGCAGTACTTC | CASSRGLAQQYF
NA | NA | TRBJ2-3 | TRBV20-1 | TGCAGTGCTAGAGATCCACTGGGCTACCGCCCCACAGATACGCAGTATTTT | CSARDPLGYRPTDTQYF
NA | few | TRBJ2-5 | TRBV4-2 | TGTGCCAGCAGCCCGAGAGGGGGGACAGTACAAGAGACCCAGTACTTC | CASSPRGGTVQETQYF
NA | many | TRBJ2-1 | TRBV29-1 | TGCAGCGCCGGGCTACAGTTCTTC | CSAGLQFF
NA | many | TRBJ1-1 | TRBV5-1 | TGCGCCAGCAGCTCCGGGGAGGGGTCCGCGGCTTTCTTT | CASSSGEGSAAFF
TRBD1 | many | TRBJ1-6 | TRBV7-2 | TGTGCCACAGGAACAGGGGTTAATTCACCCCTCCACTTT | CATGTGVNSPLHF
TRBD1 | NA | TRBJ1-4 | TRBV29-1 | TGCAGCGTTGAGACAGGGCGTGTGAATGAAAAACTGTTTTTT | CSVETGRVNEKLFF
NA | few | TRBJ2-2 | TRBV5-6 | TGTGCCAGCAGCTTGGAACAATACACCGGGGAGCTGTTTTTT | CASSLEQYTGELFF
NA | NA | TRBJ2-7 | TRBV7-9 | TGTGCCAGCAGCTGGACTGAGGGTGGAGAGCAGTACTTC | CASSWTEGGEQYF
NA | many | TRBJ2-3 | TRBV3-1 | TGTGCCAGCAGCCTGACCCCCGGCGGGGCAGATACGCAGTATTTT | CASSLTPGGADTQYF
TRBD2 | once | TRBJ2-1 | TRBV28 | TGTGCCAGCAGTTCTCCGAGGGTAGCGGGAGGAGACGGTGAGCAGTTCTTC | CASSSPRVAGGDGEQFF
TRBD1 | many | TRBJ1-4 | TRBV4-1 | TGCGCCAGCAGCGGACACAGGGGGCCAGCTGAAAAACTGTTTTTT | CASSGHRGPAEKLFF
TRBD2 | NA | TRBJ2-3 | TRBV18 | TGTGCCAGCCCACATAGCGGGAGAGAAACAGATACGCAGTATTTT | CASPHSGRETDTQYF
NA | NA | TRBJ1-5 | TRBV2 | TGTGCCAGCAGGGGCGAGGCGGGGTCAAAGGGCAATCAGCCCCAGCATTTT | CASRGEAGSKGNQPQHF
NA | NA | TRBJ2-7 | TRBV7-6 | TGTGCCAGCAGCTTAGCGCTGGGCGGGGCGGTTTACAATGAGCAGTACTTC | CASSLALGGAVYNEQYF
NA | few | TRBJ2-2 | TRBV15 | TGTGCCACAGCCCTTACTTGGGGGCGAGGGGACACCGGGGAGCTGTTTTTT | CATALTWGRGDTGELFF
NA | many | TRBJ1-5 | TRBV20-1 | TGCAGTGCTAGTAGGCGTCACGGGGATCCGAATCAGCCCCAGCATTTT | CSASRRHGDPNQPQHF